The 3 T cell receptor beta chains below all came from one sample that was sequenced in a study of blood T cell repertoires in COVID-19. Sequenced by immunoSEQ multiplex PCR; TCRdb stores in-frame clones only, minus some. The table lists 130,000 to 150,000 clones, 88% of them singletons, with 1.2% in the top ten. Sequenced: PBMCs or T cells enriched from blood (not recorded which). Receptors were obtained from a woman in her 30s with acute COVID-19.

V gene TRBV28 combines with J gene TRBJ1-6; 10 bases match TRBD1. CDR1 and CDR2 from the germline V gene are MDHEN and SYDVKM. Trimming cost V 5 bases and J 0 bases; bases outside gene matches: 13. The CDR3 runs 20 residues. For the CDR3, the DNA is TGTGCCAGCAGTCCCCGCCTGACAGGGGGCCGTAGCTCCTATAATTCACCCCTCCACTTT. The encoded protein is CASSPRLTGGRSSYNSPLHF.

This clone was picked up one time. The chain combines TRBV29-1 with TRBJ2-1; 7 bases are a match to TRBD2. The CDR3 is 15 residues long. The germline CDR1 and CDR2 sequences are SQVTM and ANQGSEA. Unmatched junction bases numbered 9, after V lost 3 bases and J lost 4 bases. The CDR3 region is CSVDSPASGYNEQFF. The CDR3, as DNA: TGCAGCGTTGATTCGCCCGCTAGCGGATACAATGAGCAGTTCTTC.

This rearrangement joins TRBV19 to TRBJ1-2; TRBD1 matches at 7 bases. The germline V gene has CDR1 LNHDA and CDR2 SQIVND (reference sequence). V was clipped by 8 bases and J by 4 bases; unmatched bases: 4. The CDR3 is 12 residues long. The CDR3 spells CASLDRAYGYTF. The CDR3 DNA sequence: TGTGCCAGTCTTGACAGGGCCTATGGCTACACCTTC.